A single T cell receptor beta chain is shown here with its context. As yet, its antigen is unknown. A much more abundant neighbour one base away suggests this may be a read error. Then a second PCR, running about 6 to 11 cycles, was carried out with a sample-barcoded 5' primer and a J-beta primer mix. TCRdb recomputed calls from the 5' RACE reads with MiXCR, one row per CDR3 protein. The sample consists of around 800,000 distinct CDR3 sequences, more than 35% of them appearing once. Donors were systemically healthy Caucasian individuals from Russia aged roughly 6 to 95 years. These data originate in a study of blood T cells in healthy people across ages. Study observations and caveats: Estimated diversity that came from one million T cells was considered an underestimate. In long-lived donors, naive CD4+ cell counts and diversity exceeded those of aged donors. Observed TCR beta diversity per million T cells went down as age went up. This fall followed a roughly linear course with age.

Sequencing was performed on blood. The sequence was obtained from a man of 80 years or more in good health.

This CDR3 reads CASSGGTSSTTDTQYF. DNA for the CDR3: TGTGCCAGCAGTGGAGGGACTAGCAGTACCACAGATACGCAGTATTTT. V and J are TRBV7-3 and TRBJ2-3; 9 nucleotides match TRBD2. The V gene end was trimmed by 6 bases and the J gene end by 2 bases; junction bases not matched to a gene: 9. The CDR3 spans 16 residues. Germline lookup yields CDR1 SGHTA and CDR2 FQGTGA.